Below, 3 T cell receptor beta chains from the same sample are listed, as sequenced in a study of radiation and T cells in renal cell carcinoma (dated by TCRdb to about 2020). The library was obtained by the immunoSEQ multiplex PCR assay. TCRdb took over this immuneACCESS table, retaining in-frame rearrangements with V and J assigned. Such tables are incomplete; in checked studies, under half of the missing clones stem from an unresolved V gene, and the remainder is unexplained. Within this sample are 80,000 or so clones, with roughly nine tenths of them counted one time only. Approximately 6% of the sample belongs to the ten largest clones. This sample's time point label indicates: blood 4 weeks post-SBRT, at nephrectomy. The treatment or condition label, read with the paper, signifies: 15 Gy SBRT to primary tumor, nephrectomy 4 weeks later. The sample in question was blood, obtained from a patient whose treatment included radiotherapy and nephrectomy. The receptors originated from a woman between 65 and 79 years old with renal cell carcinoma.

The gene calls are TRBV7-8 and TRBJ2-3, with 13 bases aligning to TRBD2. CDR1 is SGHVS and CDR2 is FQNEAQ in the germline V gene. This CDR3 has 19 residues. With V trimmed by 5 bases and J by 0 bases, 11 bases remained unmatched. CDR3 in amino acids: CASSPRRLAGGRSTDTQYF. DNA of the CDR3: TGTGCCAGCAGCCCAAGGCGACTAGCGGGGGGACGCAGCACAGATACGCAGTATTTT.

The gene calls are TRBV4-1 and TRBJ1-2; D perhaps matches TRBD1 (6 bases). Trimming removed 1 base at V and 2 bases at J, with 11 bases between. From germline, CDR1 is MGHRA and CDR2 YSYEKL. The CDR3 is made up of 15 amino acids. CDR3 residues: CASSQVGGGNYGYTF. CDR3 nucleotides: TGCGCCAGCAGCCAAGTAGGGGGAGGGAACTATGGCTACACCTTC.

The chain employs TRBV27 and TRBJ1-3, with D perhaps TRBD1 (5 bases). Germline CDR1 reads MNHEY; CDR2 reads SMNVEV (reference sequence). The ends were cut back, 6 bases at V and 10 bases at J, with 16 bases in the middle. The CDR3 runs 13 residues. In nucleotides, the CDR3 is TGTGCCAGCAGCCGTCTTCTAGGGGAAACCATATATTTT. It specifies CASSRLLGETIYF.